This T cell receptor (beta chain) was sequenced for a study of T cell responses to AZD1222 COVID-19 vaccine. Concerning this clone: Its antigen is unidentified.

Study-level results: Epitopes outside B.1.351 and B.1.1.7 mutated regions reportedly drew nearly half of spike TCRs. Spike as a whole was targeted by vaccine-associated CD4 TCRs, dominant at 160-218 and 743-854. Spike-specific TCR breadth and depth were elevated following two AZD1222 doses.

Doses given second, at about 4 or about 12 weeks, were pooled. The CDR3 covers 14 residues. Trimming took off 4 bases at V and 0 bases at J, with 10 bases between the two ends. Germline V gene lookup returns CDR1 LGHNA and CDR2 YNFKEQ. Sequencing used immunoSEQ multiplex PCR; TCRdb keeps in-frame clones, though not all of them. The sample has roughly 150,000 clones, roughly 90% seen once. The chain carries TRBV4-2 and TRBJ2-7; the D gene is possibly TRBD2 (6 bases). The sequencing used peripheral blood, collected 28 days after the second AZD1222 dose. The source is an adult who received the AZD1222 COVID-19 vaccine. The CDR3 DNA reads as TGTGCCAGCAGCCCCGGAGGGACCTCCTACGAGCAGTACTTC. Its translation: CASSPGGTSYEQYF.